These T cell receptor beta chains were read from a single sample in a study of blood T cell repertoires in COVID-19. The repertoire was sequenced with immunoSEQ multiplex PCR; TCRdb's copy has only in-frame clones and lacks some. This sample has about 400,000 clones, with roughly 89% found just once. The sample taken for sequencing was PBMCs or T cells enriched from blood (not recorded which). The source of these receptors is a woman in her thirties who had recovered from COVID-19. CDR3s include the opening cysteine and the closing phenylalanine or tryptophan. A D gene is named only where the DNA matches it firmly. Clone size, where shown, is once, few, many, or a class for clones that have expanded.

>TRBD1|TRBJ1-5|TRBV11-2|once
TGTGCCAGCAGCCCTGGACAGGCCTTTACCCAGCATTTT
CASSPGQAFTQHF
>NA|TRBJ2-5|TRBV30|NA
TGTGCCTGGAGTGTTCTTGGGCAGACCCAGTACTTC
CAWSVLGQTQYF
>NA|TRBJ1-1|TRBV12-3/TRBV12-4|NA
TGTGCCAGCAGTTTAGGGCGGACACCTGAAGCTTTCTTT
CASSLGRTPEAFF
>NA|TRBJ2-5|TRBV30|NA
TGTGCCTGGAGTCGAGGACATCTCCAAGAGACCCAGTACTTC
CAWSRGHLQETQYF
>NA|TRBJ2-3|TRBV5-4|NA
TGTGCCAGCAGCTGGTGGACTACTCACACAGATACGCAGTATTTT
CASSWWTTHTDTQYF
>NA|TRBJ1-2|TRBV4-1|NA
TGCGCCAGCAGCCAAGTTAGAGCAGACATCTATGGCTACACCTTC
CASSQVRADIYGYTF
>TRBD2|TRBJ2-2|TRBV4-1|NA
TGCGCCAGCAGCCATATAATAGCGGGACCTCAAGGGGAGCTGTTTTTT
CASSHIIAGPQGELFF
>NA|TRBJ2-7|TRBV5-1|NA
TGCGCCAGCAGCTCGCTGATATATAACAGGGAATCGGGGGAGCAGTACTTC
CASSSLIYNRESGEQYF
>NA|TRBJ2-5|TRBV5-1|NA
TGCGCCAGCAGCTTGGGAACGGTCCAAGAGACCCAGTACTTC
CASSLGTVQETQYF
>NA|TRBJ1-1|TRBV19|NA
TGTGCCAGTAGCCTCCGAACAGGGTTCAACACTGAAGCTTTCTTT
CASSLRTGFNTEAFF
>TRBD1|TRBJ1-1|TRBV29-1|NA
TGCAGCGGAGTACAGGGGGCGAGGGGCATGAACACTGAAGCTTTCTTT
CSGVQGARGMNTEAFF
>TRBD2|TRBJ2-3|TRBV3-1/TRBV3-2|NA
TGTGCCAGCAGAGGACTAGCGGGAGCGCGCACAGATACGCAGTATTTT
CASRGLAGARTDTQYF
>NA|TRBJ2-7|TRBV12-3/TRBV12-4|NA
TGTGCCAGCAGTTACAGGGTTTCCCACGAGCAGTACTTC
CASSYRVSHEQYF
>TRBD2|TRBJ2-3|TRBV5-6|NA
TGTGCCAGCAGCTTAAAGACTAGCGGAGCCTCCCTTCTCACAGATACGCAGTATTTT
CASSLKTSGASLLTDTQYF
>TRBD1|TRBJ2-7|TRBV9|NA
TGTGCCAGCAGCGTGACAGGGTTTGGCGAGCAGTACTTC
CASSVTGFGEQYF
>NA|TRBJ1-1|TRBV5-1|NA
TGCGCCAGCAGACAAGGACAGCTGAACACTGAAGCTTTCTTT
CASRQGQLNTEAFF
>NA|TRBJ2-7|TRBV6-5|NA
TGTGCCAGCAGGCACGGTCGCATGAGGTACGAGCAGTACTTC
CASRHGRMRYEQYF
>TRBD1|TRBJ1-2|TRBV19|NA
TGTGCCAGTATTAGTACAGGGGGGGCCTATGGCTACACCTTC
CASISTGGAYGYTF